This is a list of T cell receptor beta chains from one sample in a study of blood T cells in healthy people across ages. One entry per CDR3 protein, called by TCRdb with MiXCR from the 5' RACE reads. The profile covers approximately 600,000 distinct CDR3 sequences, with 58% appearing a single time and around 37% taken by the ten largest. The material sequenced was blood. These receptors were collected from a man aged 55-75 years in good health. CDR3s include the opening cysteine and the closing phenylalanine or tryptophan. The order of the fields is V gene, D gene, J gene, clone size, CDR3 DNA, CDR3 protein. A D gene is named only where the DNA matches it firmly. Some rows have no size entry. The others give once, few or many, or a class for an expanded clone.

V gene: TRBV7-7
D gene: NA
J gene: TRBJ2-5
clone size: NA
CDR3 DNA: TGTGCCAGCAGCCGTCTATCTTTGGGGGAGACCCAGTACTTC
CDR3 protein: CASSRLSLGETQYF

V gene: TRBV29-1
D gene: TRBD2
J gene: TRBJ2-3
clone size: NA
CDR3 DNA: TGCAGCGTTAAGCGGGGGGGCACAGATACGCAGTATTTT
CDR3 protein: CSVKRGGTDTQYF

V gene: TRBV28
D gene: NA
J gene: TRBJ2-1
clone size: NA
CDR3 DNA: TGTGCCAGCAGCCCCACCGGGGCCAAGGGATGGGAGCAGTTCTTC
CDR3 protein: CASSPTGAKGWEQFF

V gene: TRBV4-2
D gene: TRBD2
J gene: TRBJ2-7
clone size: few
CDR3 DNA: TGTGCCAGCAGCCAAGCAGCGGGGGGGATTTACGAGCAGTACTTC
CDR3 protein: CASSQAAGGIYEQYF

V gene: TRBV7-2
D gene: TRBD2
J gene: TRBJ2-5
clone size: NA
CDR3 DNA: TGTGCCAGCAGCCCAAGACTCACTAGCGCTGAGACCCAGTACTTC
CDR3 protein: CASSPRLTSAETQYF

V gene: TRBV7-8
D gene: NA
J gene: TRBJ2-1
clone size: NA
CDR3 DNA: TGTGCCAGCAGCCCGGGTTGGGGGCGGAATGAGCAGTTCTTC
CDR3 protein: CASSPGWGRNEQFF

V gene: TRBV10-3
D gene: TRBD2
J gene: TRBJ2-7
clone size: few
CDR3 DNA: TGTGCCATCAGATCCGCTAGCGGGGGGTCCTACGAGCAGTACTTC
CDR3 protein: CAIRSASGGSYEQYF

V gene: TRBV3-1
D gene: TRBD1
J gene: TRBJ2-7
clone size: few
CDR3 DNA: TGTGCCAGCGGGACAGGGGGTAGCTCCTACGAGCAGTACTTC
CDR3 protein: CASGTGGSSYEQYF

V gene: TRBV5-5
D gene: TRBD2
J gene: TRBJ2-5
clone size: few
CDR3 DNA: TGTGCCAGCAGCTTGGGGACTAGCGGGGCTCAGGAGACCCAGTACTTC
CDR3 protein: CASSLGTSGAQETQYF

V gene: TRBV7-9
D gene: NA
J gene: TRBJ2-2
clone size: few
CDR3 DNA: TGTGCCAGCGAGACAAGTACGACCGGGGAGCTGTTTTTT
CDR3 protein: CASETSTTGELFF

V gene: TRBV11-2
D gene: NA
J gene: TRBJ1-1
clone size: many
CDR3 DNA: TGTGCCAGCAGCGCAGCAACAAGGCACACTGAAGCTTTCTTT
CDR3 protein: CASSAATRHTEAFF

V gene: TRBV7-9
D gene: NA
J gene: TRBJ2-5
clone size: few
CDR3 DNA: TGTGCCAGCAGCCAAAACCCGGGACGGGATCAAGAGACCCAGTACTTC
CDR3 protein: CASSQNPGRDQETQYF

V gene: TRBV29-1
D gene: NA
J gene: TRBJ2-5
clone size: few
CDR3 DNA: TGCAGCGTTGAAGATAAGGAGACCCAGTACTTC
CDR3 protein: CSVEDKETQYF

V gene: TRBV7-8
D gene: NA
J gene: TRBJ2-7
clone size: NA
CDR3 DNA: TGTGCCAGCAGCTTAGAGCTGGGACCCTACGAGCAGTACTTC
CDR3 protein: CASSLELGPYEQYF

V gene: TRBV20-1
D gene: NA
J gene: TRBJ1-1
clone size: NA
CDR3 DNA: TGCAGCAAGAGGATGAACACTGAAGCTTTCTTT
CDR3 protein: CSKRMNTEAFF

V gene: TRBV4-1
D gene: NA
J gene: TRBJ2-5
clone size: few
CDR3 DNA: TGCGCCAGCAGCCAGAGAGAGGCCGAGACCCAGTACTTC
CDR3 protein: CASSQREAETQYF

V gene: TRBV10-2
D gene: TRBD2
J gene: TRBJ2-1
clone size: once
CDR3 DNA: TGCGCCAGCAGTGACCCGGGACTAGCGAAGGATGAGCAGTTCTTC
CDR3 protein: CASSDPGLAKDEQFF

V gene: TRBV6-1
D gene: NA
J gene: TRBJ1-2
clone size: few
CDR3 DNA: TGTGCCAGCAGTCTCCTATCGGACTATGGCTACACCTTC
CDR3 protein: CASSLLSDYGYTF

V gene: TRBV5-4
D gene: TRBD1
J gene: TRBJ2-5
clone size: few
CDR3 DNA: TGTGCCAGCAGCTTAAGACAGGGACCGGAGACCCAGTACTTC
CDR3 protein: CASSLRQGPETQYF

V gene: TRBV2
D gene: NA
J gene: TRBJ2-1
clone size: few
CDR3 DNA: TGTGCCAGCAGTGTTGGCGCCTACAATGAGCAGTTCTTC
CDR3 protein: CASSVGAYNEQFF

V gene: TRBV10-3
D gene: TRBD2
J gene: TRBJ2-5
clone size: many
CDR3 DNA: TGTGCCATCAGTCCGACTAGCGGGGGGGCCTTTGGGGAGACCCAGTACTTC
CDR3 protein: CAISPTSGGAFGETQYF

V gene: TRBV6-5
D gene: TRBD1
J gene: TRBJ1-5
clone size: NA
CDR3 DNA: TGTGCCAGCAGGGCAGACAGGGATAGCAATCAGCCCCAGCATTTT
CDR3 protein: CASRADRDSNQPQHF

V gene: TRBV6-1
D gene: NA
J gene: TRBJ2-2
clone size: few
CDR3 DNA: TGTGCCAGCACCCTAGGGCGGCAAAACACCGGGGAGCTGTTTTTT
CDR3 protein: CASTLGRQNTGELFF

V gene: TRBV19
D gene: NA
J gene: TRBJ2-1
clone size: NA
CDR3 DNA: TGTGCCAGTGGGACGGGACCGTACGATGAGCAGTTCTTC
CDR3 protein: CASGTGPYDEQFF

V gene: TRBV2
D gene: NA
J gene: TRBJ1-1
clone size: NA
CDR3 DNA: TGTGCCAGCAGTATAAGGGATGATCGGACTGAAGCTTTCTTT
CDR3 protein: CASSIRDDRTEAFF

V gene: TRBV6-1
D gene: TRBD1
J gene: TRBJ1-1
clone size: NA
CDR3 DNA: TGTGCCAGCATGGTGGGACAGGGCAACACTGAAGCTTTCTTT
CDR3 protein: CASMVGQGNTEAFF

V gene: TRBV12-3/TRBV12-4
D gene: NA
J gene: TRBJ2-7
clone size: NA
CDR3 DNA: TGTGCCAGCAGTTTGGGGGAGTGGGAGCAGTACTTC
CDR3 protein: CASSLGEWEQYF

V gene: TRBV27
D gene: NA
J gene: TRBJ2-6
clone size: NA
CDR3 DNA: TGTGCCAGCAGTCCAAGGGTGGCAGGGGAAGAAACTGGGGCCAACGTCCTGACTTTC
CDR3 protein: CASSPRVAGEETGANVLTF

V gene: TRBV6-2/TRBV6-3
D gene: NA
J gene: TRBJ2-1
clone size: few
CDR3 DNA: TGTGCCAGCAGTGACCACAATGAGCAGTTCTTC
CDR3 protein: CASSDHNEQFF

V gene: TRBV28
D gene: TRBD1
J gene: TRBJ2-7
clone size: NA
CDR3 DNA: TGTGCCAGCAGAGACAGGGTCTCCTACGAGCAGTACTTC
CDR3 protein: CASRDRVSYEQYF